Given below is one T cell receptor beta chain in context. The antigen is not known. Germline values: CDR1 SSHAT, CDR2 FNYEAQ (reference sequence). Trimming cost V 7 bases and J 2 bases, with 26 bases left between them. The CDR3 totals 18 residues. Autoimmune disease history or systemic immunosuppression was exclusionary. The entry originates in a study of OX40 agonist ivuxolimab in advanced cancers. Study-level findings and limits: Among the lowest levels of clonal expansion were found in partial responders at 0.1-3.0 mg/kg. Expanded clones were, on average, more numerous among CD8+ T cells than CD4+. CD4+ and CD8+ T cells in blood underwent clonal expansion by week 6 at 0.1 to 3.0 mg/kg.

Measured with immunoSEQ multiplex PCR; TCRdb has only the in-frame clones, and not every one. The sample carries 75,000 to 80,000 clones, approximately 80% recorded once. The chain links TRBV7-7 to TRBJ2-5; TRBD2 might be the D (5 bases). The material sequenced was CD4+ or CD8+ T cells sorted from blood, taken in a trial of the OX40 agonist ivuxolimab. This TCR came from an adult with an advanced solid tumor such as melanoma, head and neck, liver or kidney cancer. For the CDR3, the DNA is TGTGCCAGCACCCCTACTCCATTCAGCGGAGCTGGTCAAGAGACCCAGTACTTC. It encodes CASTPTPFSGAGQETQYF.